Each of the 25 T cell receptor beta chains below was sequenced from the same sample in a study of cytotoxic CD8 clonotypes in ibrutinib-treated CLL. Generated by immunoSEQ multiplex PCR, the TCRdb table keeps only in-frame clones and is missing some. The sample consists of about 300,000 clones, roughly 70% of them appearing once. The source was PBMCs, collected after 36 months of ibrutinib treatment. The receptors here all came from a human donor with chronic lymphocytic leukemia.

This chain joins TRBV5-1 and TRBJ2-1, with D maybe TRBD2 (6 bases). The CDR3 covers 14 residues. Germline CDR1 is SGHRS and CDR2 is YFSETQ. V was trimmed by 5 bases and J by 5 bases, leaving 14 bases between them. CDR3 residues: CASRSGLPNNEQFF. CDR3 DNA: TGCGCCAGCAGGTCAGGACTACCAAACAATGAGCAGTTCTTC.

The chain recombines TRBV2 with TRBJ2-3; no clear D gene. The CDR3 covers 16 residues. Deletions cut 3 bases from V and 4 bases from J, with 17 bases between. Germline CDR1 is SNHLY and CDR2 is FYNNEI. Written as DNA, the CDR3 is TGTGCCAGCAGTGACCCGACTGGTGACCCCTCAGATACGCAGTATTTT. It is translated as CASSDPTGDPSDTQYF.

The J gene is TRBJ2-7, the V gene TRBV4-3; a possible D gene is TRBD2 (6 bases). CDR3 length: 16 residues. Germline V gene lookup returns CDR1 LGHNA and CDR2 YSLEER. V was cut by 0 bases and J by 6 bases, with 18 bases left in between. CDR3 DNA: TGCGCCAGCAGCCAAGATTGGGGGGAAGGAATACGCGAGCAGTACTTC. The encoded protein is CASSQDWGEGIREQYF.

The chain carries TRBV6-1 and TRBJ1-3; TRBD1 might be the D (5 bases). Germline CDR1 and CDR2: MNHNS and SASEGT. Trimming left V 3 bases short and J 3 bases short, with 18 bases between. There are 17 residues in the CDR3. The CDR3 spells CASSERGRGRYGNTIYF. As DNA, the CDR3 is TGTGCCAGCAGTGAGCGGGGAAGGGGAAGATATGGAAACACCATATATTTT.

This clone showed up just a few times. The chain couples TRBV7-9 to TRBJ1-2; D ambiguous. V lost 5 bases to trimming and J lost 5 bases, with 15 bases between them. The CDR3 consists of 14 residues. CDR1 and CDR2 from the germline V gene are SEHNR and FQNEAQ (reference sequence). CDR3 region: CASSPPEARYGYTF. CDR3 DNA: TGTGCCAGCAGCCCACCCGAGGCACGATATGGCTACACCTTC.

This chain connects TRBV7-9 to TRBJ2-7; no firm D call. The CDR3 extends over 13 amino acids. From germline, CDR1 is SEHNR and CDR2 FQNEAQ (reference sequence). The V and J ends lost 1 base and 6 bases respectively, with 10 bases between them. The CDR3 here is CASSLVQEAEQYF. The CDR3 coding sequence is TGTGCCAGCAGCTTAGTTCAGGAAGCCGAGCAGTACTTC.

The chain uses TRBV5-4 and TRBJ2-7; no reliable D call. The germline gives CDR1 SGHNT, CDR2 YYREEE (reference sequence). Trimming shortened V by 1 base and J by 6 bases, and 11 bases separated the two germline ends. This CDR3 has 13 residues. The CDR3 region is CASSLSPGSEQYF. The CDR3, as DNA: TGTGCCAGCAGCTTGAGCCCAGGATCCGAGCAGTACTTC.

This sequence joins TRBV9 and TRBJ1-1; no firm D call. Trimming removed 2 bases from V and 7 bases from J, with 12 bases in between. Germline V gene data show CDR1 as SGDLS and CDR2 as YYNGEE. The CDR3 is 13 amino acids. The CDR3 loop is CASSVGPGVEAFF. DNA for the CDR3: TGTGCCAGCAGCGTGGGCCCCGGGGTTGAAGCTTTCTTT. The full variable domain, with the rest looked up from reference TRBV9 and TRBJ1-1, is DSGVTQTPKHLITATGQRVTLRCSPRSGDLSVYWYQQSLDQGLQFLIQYYNGEERAKGNILERFSAQQFPDLHSELNLSSLELGDSALYFCASSVGPGVEAFFGQGTRLTVV.

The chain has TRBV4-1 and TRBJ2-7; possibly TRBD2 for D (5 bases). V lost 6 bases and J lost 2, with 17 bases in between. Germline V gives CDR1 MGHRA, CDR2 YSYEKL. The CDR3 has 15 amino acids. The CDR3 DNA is TGCGCCAGCAGTCAACGGGATACAGTTCCCTACGAGCAGTACTTC. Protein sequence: CASSQRDTVPYEQYF.

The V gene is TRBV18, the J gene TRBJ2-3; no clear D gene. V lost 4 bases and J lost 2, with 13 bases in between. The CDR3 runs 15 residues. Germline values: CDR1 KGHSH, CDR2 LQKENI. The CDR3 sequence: CASSQRVGNTDTQYF. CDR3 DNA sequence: TGTGCCAGCTCACAGCGAGTGGGGAACACAGATACGCAGTATTTT.

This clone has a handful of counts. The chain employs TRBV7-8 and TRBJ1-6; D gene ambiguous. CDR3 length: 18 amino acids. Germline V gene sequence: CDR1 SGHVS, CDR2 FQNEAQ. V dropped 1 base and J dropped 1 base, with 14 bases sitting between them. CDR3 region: CASSLDLWAVSYNSPLHF. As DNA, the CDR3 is TGTGCCAGCAGCTTAGATCTGTGGGCGGTATCCTATAATTCACCCCTCCACTTT.

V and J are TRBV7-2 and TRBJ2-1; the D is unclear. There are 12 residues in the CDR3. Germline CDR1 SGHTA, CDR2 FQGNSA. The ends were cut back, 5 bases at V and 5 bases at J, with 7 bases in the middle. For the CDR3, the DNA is TGTGCCAGCAGCCCACACAACAATGAGCAGTTCTTC. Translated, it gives CASSPHNNEQFF.

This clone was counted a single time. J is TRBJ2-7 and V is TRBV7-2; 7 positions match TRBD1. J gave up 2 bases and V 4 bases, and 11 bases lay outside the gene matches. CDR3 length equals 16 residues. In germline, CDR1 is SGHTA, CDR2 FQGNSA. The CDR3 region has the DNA TGTGCCAGCAGCTCCAGTTTTATGGGACAGACCTACGAGCAGTACTTC. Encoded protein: CASSSSFMGQTYEQYF.

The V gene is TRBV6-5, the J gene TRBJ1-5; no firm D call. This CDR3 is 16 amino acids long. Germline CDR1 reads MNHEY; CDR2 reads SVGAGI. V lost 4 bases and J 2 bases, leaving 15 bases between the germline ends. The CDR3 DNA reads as TGTGCCAGCAGTTGGGTACACCCGCGGGGCAATCAGCCCCAGCATTTT. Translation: CASSWVHPRGNQPQHF.

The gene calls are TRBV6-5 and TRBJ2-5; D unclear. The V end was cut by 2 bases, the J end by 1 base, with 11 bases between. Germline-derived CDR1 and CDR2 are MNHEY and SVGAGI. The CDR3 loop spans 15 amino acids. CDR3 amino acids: CASSYEVMGQETQYF. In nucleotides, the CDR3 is TGTGCCAGCAGTTACGAGGTGATGGGCCAAGAGACCCAGTACTTC.

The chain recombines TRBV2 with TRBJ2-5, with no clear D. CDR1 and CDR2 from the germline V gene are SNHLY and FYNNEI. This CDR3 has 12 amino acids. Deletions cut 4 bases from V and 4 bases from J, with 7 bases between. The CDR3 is CASSVKGETQYF. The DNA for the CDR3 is TGTGCCAGCAGTGTGAAGGGAGAGACCCAGTACTTC.

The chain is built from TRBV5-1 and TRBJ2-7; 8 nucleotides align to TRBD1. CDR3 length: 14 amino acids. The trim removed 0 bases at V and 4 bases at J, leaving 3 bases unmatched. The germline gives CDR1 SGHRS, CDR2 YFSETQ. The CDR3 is CASSLETGEYEQYF. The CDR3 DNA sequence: TGCGCCAGCAGCTTGGAGACAGGGGAATACGAGCAGTACTTC.

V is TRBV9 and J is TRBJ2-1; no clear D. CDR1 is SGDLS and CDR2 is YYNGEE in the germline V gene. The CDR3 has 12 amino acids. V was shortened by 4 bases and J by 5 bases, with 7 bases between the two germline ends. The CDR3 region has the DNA TGTGCCAGCAGCCCGAACCACAATGAGCAGTTCTTC. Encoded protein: CASSPNHNEQFF.

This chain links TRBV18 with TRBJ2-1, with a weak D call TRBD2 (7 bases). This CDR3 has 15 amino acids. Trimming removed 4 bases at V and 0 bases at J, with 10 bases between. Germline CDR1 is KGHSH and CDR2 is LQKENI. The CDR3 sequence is CASSQGGLSYNEQFF. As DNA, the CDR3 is TGTGCCAGCTCACAGGGGGGGCTCTCCTACAATGAGCAGTTCTTC.

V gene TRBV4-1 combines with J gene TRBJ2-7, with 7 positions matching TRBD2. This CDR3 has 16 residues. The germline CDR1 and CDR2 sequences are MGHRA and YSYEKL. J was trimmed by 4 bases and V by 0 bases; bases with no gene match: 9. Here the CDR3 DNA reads TGCGCCAGCAGCCAAGATCCCCTAGCGGACCCTTACGAGCAGTACTTC. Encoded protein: CASSQDPLADPYEQYF.

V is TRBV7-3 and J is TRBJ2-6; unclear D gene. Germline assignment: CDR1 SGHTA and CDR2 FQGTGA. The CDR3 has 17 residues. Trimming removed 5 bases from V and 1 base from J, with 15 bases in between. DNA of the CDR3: TGTGCCAGCAGCCCACCCGCGGCTGATTCTGGGGCCAACGTCCTGACTTTC. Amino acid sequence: CASSPPAADSGANVLTF.

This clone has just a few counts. For the CDR3, the DNA is TGTGCCAGCAGTCCCCAGGGCTCGTGGTACGAGCAGTACTTC. Encoded protein: CASSPQGSWYEQYF. This chain links TRBV6-5 with TRBJ2-7; tentative D call: TRBD1 (5 bases). Germline V gives CDR1 MNHEY, CDR2 SVGAGI. Trimming removed 5 bases at V and 4 bases at J, with 15 bases between. The length of the CDR3 is 14 residues.

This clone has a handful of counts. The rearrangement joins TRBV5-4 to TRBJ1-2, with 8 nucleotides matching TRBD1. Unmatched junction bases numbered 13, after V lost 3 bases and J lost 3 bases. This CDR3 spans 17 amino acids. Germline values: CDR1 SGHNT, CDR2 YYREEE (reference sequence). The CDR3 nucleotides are TGTGCCAGCAGCTCGACAATGAGACAGGGGCGTCACTATGGCTACACCTTC. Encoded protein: CASSSTMRQGRHYGYTF.

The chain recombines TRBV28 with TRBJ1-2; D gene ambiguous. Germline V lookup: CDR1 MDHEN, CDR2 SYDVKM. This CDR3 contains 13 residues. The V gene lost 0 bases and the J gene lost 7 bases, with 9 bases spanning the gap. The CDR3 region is CASSLWGTSGYTF. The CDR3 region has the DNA TGTGCCAGCAGTTTATGGGGAACTAGTGGCTACACCTTC.

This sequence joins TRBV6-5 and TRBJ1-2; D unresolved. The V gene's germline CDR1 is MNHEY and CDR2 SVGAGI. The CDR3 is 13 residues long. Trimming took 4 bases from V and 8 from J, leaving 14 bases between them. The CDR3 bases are TGTGCCAGCAGTTTGGGAGGTGGGCGCGGCTACACCTTC. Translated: CASSLGGGRGYTF.